One T cell receptor (beta chain) is described in this entry. The data were taken from a study of blood T cell repertoires in COVID-19. Study-level background: Material from acute and convalescent COVID-19 was sourced from the United States, Italy and Spain. From T cells, B-cell-depleted T cells, or PBMCs came the material, which was cDNA or gDNA.

The CDR3 extends over 16 amino acids. Trimming removed 2 bases at V and 0 bases at J, with 10 bases between. Germline values: CDR1 MNHEY, CDR2 SVGAGI. Methods used by the authors: Nucleated cell counts were estimated from reference gene primer amplification. Using immunoSEQ multiplex PCR, the repertoire was profiled, and TCRdb retains in-frame clones only, with some absent. The DNA was the basis for D and trimming; V, J and clone size are from that table. The sample lists 150,000 or so clones; 75% to 90% were seen once. The receptor was isolated from a woman aged 70 to 79 with acute or convalescent COVID-19. The chain has TRBV6-5 and TRBJ2-2; possible D gene TRBD1, 5 bases. The sample consisted of peripheral blood. The CDR3 region is CASSYQWGTNTGELFF. CDR3 nucleotide sequence: TGTGCCAGCAGTTACCAATGGGGCACGAACACCGGGGAGCTGTTTTTT.